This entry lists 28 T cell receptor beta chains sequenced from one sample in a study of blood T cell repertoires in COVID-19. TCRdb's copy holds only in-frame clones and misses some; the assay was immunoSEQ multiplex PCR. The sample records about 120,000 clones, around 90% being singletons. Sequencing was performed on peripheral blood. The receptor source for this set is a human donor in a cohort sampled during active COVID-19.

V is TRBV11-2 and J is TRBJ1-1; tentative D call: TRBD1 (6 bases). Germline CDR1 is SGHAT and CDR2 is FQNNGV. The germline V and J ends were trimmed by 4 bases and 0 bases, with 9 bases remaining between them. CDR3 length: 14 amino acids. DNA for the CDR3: TGTGCCAGCAGCTCAGGGGTTCTGAACACTGAAGCTTTCTTT. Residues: CASSSGVLNTEAFF. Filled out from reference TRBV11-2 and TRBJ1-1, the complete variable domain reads EAGVAQSPRYKIIEKRQSVAFWCNPISGHATLYWYQQILGQGPKLLIQFQNNGVVDDSQLPKDRFSAERLKGVDSTLKIQPAKLEDSAVYLCASSSGVLNTEAFFGQGTRLTVV.

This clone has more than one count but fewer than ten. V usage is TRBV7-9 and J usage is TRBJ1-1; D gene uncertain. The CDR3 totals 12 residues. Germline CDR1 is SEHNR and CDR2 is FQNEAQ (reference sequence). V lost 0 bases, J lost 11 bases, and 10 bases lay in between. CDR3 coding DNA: TGTGCCAGCAGCTTAGCGCGGATGGATGCTTTCTTT. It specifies CASSLARMDAFF.

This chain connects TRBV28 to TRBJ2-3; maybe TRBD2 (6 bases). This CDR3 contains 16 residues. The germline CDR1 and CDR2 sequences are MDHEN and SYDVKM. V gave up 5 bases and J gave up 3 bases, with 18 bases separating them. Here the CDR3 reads CASSTRDGGYTDTQYF. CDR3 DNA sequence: TGTGCCAGCAGTACCCGGGACGGGGGTTATACAGATACGCAGTATTTT.

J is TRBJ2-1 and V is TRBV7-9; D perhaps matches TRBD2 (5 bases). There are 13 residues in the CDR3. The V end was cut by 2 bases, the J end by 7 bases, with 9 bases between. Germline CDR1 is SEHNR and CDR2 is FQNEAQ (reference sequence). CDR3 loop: CASSLPGMNEQFF. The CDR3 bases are TGTGCCAGCAGCTTACCGGGGATGAATGAGCAGTTCTTC.

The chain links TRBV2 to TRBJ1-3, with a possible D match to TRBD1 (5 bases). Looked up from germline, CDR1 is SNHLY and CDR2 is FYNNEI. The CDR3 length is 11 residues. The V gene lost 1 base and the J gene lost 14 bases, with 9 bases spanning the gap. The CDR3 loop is CASSEVGPVYF. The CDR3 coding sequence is TGTGCCAGCAGTGAAGTGGGGCCGGTATATTTT.

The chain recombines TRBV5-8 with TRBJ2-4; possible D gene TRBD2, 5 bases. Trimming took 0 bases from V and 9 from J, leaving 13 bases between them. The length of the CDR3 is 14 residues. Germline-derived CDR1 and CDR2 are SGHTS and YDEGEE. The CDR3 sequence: CASSLAGPAGIQYF. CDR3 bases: TGTGCCAGCAGCTTGGCCGGACCCGCGGGCATTCAGTACTTC. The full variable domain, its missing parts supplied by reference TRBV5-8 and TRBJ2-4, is EAGVTQSPTHLIKTRGQQATLRCSPISGHTSVYWYQQALGLGLQFLLWYDEGEERNRGNFPPRFSGRQFPNYSSELNVNALELEDSALYLCASSLAGPAGIQYFGAGTRLSVL.

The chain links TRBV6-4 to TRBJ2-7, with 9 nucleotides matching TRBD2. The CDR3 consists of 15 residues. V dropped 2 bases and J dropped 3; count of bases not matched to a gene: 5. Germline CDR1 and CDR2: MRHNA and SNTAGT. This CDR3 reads CASSDRTSEFYEQYF. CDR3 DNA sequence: TGTGCCAGCAGTGACAGGACTAGCGAGTTCTACGAGCAGTACTTC.

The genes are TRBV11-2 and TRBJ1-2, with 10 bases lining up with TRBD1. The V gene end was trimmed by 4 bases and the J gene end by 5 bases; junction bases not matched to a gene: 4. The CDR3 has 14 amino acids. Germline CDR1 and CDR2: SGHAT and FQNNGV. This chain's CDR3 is CASSSTGGEYGYTF. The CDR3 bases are TGTGCCAGCAGCTCGACAGGGGGCGAGTATGGCTACACCTTC.

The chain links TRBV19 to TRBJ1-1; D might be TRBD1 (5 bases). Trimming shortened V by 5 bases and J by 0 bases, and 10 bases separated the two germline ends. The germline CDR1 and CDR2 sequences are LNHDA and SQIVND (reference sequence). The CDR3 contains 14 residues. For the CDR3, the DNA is TGTGCCAGTAGTGACAGAACCATGAACACTGAAGCTTTCTTT. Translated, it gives CASSDRTMNTEAFF.

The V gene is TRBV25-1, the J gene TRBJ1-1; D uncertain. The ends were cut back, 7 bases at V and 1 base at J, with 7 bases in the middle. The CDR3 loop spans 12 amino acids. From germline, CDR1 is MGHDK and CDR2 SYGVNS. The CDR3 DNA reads TGTGCCAGCAACAACAGGAACACTGAAGCTTTCTTT. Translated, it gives CASNNRNTEAFF. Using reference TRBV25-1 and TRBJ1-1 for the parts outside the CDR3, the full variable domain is EADIYQTPRYLVIGTGKKITLECSQTMGHDKMYWYQQDPGMELHLIHYSYGVNSTEKGDLSSESTVSRIRTEHFPLTLESARPSHTSQYLCASNNRNTEAFFGQGTRLTVV.

The DNA of the CDR3 is TGCGCCAGCAGCTTGGATACAGGAAGCAATCAGCCCCAGCATTTT. This translates into CASSLDTGSNQPQHF. This rearrangement joins TRBV5-1 to TRBJ1-5; D perhaps matches TRBD1 (5 bases). The CDR3 spans 15 residues. CDR1 and CDR2 from the germline V gene are SGHRS and YFSETQ. Trimming removed 0 bases from V and 1 base from J, with 8 bases in between.

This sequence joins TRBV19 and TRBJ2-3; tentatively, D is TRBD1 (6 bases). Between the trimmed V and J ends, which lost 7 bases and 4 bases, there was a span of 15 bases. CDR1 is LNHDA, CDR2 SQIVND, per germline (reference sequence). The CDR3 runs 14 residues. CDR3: CASTLGHTADTQYF. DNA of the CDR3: TGTGCCAGTACCCTGGGACATACAGCAGATACGCAGTATTTT.

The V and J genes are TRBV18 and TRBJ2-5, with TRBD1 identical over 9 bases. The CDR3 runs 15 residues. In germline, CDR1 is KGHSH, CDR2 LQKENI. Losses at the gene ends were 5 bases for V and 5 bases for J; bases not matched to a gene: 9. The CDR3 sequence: CASSSTGTGFETQYF. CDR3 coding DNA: TGTGCCAGCTCATCGACCGGGACAGGGTTTGAGACCCAGTACTTC.

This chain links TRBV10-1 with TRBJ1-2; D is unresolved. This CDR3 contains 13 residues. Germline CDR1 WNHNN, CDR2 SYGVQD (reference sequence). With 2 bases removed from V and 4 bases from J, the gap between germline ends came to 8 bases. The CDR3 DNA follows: TGCGCCAGCAGTGAGGATCAGTCCTATGGCTACACCTTC. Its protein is CASSEDQSYGYTF.

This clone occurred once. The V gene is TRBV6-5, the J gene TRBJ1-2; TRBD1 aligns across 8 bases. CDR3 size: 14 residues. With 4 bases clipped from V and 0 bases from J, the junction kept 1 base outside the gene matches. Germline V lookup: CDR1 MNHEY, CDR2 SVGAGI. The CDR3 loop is CASSLDRANYGYTF. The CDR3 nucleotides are TGTGCCAGCAGTTTGGACAGGGCTAACTATGGCTACACCTTC.

The CDR3 DNA reads as TGTGCCTGGAGTACCCGGGGGGTCAGCTCCTACGAGCAGTACTTC. Its protein is CAWSTRGVSSYEQYF. This chain links TRBV30 with TRBJ2-7; the match to TRBD2 covers 7 bases. The CDR3 consists of 15 residues. Germline loops: CDR1 GTSNPN, CDR2 SVGIG (reference sequence). J gave up 0 bases and V 2 bases, and 7 bases lay outside the gene matches.

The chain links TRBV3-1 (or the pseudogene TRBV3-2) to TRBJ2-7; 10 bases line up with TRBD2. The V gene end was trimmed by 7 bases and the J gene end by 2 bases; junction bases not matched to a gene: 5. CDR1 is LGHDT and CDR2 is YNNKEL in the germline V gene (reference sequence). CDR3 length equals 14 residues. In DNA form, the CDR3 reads TGTGCCAGCACGCCTAGCGGGGGCGCCTACGAGCAGTACTTC. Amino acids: CASTPSGGAYEQYF.

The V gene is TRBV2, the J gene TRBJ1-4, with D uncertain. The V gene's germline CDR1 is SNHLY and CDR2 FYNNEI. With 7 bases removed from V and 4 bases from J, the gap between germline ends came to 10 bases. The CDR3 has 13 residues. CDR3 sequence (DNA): TGTGCCAGCAAACAACAAGTTAATGAAAAACTGTTTTTT. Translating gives CASKQQVNEKLFF.

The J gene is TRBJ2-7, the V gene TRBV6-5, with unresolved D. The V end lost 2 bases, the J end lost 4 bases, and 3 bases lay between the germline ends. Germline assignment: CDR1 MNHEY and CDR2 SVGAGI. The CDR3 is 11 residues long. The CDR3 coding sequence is TGTGCCAGCAGTTACCGTTACGAGCAGTACTTC. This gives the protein CASSYRYEQYF.

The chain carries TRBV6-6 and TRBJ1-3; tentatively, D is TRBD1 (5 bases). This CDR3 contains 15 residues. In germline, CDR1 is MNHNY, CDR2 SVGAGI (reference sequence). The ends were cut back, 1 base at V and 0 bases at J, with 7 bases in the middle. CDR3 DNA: TGTGCCAGCAGTTACTTGGGGCCCTCTGGAAACACCATATATTTT. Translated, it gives CASSYLGPSGNTIYF.

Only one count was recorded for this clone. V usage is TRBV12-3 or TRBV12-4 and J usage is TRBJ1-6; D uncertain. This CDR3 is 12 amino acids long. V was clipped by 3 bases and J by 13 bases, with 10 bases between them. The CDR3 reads CASSFRSEPLHF. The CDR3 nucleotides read TGTGCCAGCAGTTTCCGAAGCGAGCCCCTCCACTTT.

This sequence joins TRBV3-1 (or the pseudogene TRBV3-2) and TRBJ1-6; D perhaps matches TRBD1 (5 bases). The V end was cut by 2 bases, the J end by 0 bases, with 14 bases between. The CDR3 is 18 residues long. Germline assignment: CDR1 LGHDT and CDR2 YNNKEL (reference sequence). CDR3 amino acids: CASSQTGVLNSYNSPLHF. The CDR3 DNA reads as TGTGCCAGCAGCCAAACAGGAGTGCTAAACTCCTATAATTCACCCCTCCACTTT.

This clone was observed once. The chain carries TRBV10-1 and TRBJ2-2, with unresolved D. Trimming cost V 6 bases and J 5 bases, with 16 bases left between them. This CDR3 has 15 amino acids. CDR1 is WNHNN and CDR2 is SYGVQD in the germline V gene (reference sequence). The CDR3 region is CASSSHLVVTGELFF. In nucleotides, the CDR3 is TGCGCCAGCAGCTCCCACCTAGTAGTAACCGGGGAGCTGTTTTTT.

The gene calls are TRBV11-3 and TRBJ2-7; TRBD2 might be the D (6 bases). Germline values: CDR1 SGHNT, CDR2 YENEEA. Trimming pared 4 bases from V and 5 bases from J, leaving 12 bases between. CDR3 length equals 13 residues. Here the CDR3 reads CASSYTGVNEQYF. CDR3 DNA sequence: TGTGCCAGCAGCTATACGGGGGTCAACGAGCAGTACTTC. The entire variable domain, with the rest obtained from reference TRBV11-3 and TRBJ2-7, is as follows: EAGVVQSPRYKIIEKKQPVAFWCNPISGHNTLYWYLQNLGQGPELLIRYENEEAVDDSQLPKDRFSAERLKGVDSTLKIQPAELGDSAVYLCASSYTGVNEQYFGPGTRLTVT.

The CDR3 DNA is TGTGCCAGCAGCCCCGGGACTGGGAAGTTCTTC. Translating gives CASSPGTGKFF. The rearrangement joins TRBV7-6 to TRBJ2-1; D is perhaps TRBD2 (6 bases). V lost 5 bases to trimming and J lost 14 bases, with 13 bases between them. Germline CDR1 and CDR2: SGHVS and FNYEAQ. This CDR3 is built from 11 residues.

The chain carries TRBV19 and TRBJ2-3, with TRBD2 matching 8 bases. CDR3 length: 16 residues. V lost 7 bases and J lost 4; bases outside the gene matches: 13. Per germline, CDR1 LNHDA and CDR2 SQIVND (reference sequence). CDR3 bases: TGTGCCAGTACCATACGGCCGGGAGGGAGATCAGATACGCAGTATTTT. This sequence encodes CASTIRPGGRSDTQYF. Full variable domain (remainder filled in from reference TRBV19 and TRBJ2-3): DGGITQSPKYLFRKEGQNVTLSCEQNLNHDAMYWYRQDPGQGLRLIYYSQIVNDFQKGDIAEGYSVSREKKESFPLTVTSAQKNPTAFYLCASTIRPGGRSDTQYFGPGTRLTVL.

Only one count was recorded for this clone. The CDR3 DNA is TGTGCCAGTAGTATAGAGGGGGGGCAGACCTACACTGAAGCTTTCTTT. The encoded protein is CASSIEGGQTYTEAFF. The chain links TRBV19 to TRBJ1-1, with D possibly matching TRBD1 (6 bases). V lost 0 bases to trimming and J lost 3 bases, with 14 bases between them. The V gene's germline CDR1 is LNHDA and CDR2 SQIVND (reference sequence). This CDR3 has 16 residues.

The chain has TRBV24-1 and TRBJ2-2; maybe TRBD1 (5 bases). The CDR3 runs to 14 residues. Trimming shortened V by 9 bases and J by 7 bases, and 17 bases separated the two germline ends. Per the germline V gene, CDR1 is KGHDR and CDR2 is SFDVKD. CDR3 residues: CATRDSRTIGELFF. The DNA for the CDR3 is TGTGCCACCCGAGACAGTAGGACGATCGGGGAGCTGTTTTTT.